This entry lists 17 T cell receptor beta chains sequenced from one sample in a study of chemoradiotherapy in HPV16-positive cancers. The data were produced by immunoSEQ multiplex PCR, yet TCRdb's version contains in-frame clones alone and is incomplete. The table records some 3,000 clones, 77% of them present only once. The input for sequencing was tumor tissue, taken from a patient who underwent chemoradiotherapy. These receptor sequences come from a human donor with HPV-associated anogenital cancer.

This clone was seen a handful of times. The chain carries TRBV2 and TRBJ1-2, with D unresolved. Trimming removed 5 bases from V and 4 bases from J, with 8 bases in between. CDR3 length equals 12 residues. The germline V gene encodes CDR1 SNHLY and CDR2 FYNNEI. CDR3 coding DNA: TGTGCCAGCAGTACCGCGGGCTATGGCTACACCTTC. It yields the protein CASSTAGYGYTF.

The gene calls are TRBV4-3 and TRBJ1-1; D gene uncertain. Germline V gene data show CDR1 as LGHNA and CDR2 as YSLEER. The CDR3 extends over 14 amino acids. The germline V and J ends were trimmed by 0 bases and 8 bases, with 13 bases remaining between them. The CDR3 DNA is TGCGCCAGCAGCCAAGATGGAGGTGGGAGGGAAGCTTTCTTT. This encodes CASSQDGGGREAFF.

The CDR3 loop reads CASSDPGGESSYEQYF. The CDR3 nucleotides read TGTGCCAGCAGCGATCCCGGTGGCGAAAGCTCCTACGAGCAGTACTTC. The V call is TRBV7-2, the J call TRBJ2-7; D is undetermined. Trimming took 5 bases from V and 0 from J, leaving 17 bases between them. Germline CDR1 SGHTA, CDR2 FQGNSA. The CDR3 length is 16 residues. Based on the CDR3 plus reference TRBV7-2 and TRBJ2-7, the full variable domain is GAGVSQSPSNKVTEKGKDVELRCDPISGHTALYWYRQSLGQGLEFLIYFQGNSAPDKSGLPSDRFSAERTGGSVSTLTIQRTQQEDSAVYLCASSDPGGESSYEQYFGPGTRLTVT.

CDR3 residues: CASTGRSGRALYNEQFF. In DNA, the CDR3 is TGTGCCAGCACCGGACGCTCCGGGAGGGCCTTGTACAATGAGCAGTTCTTC. V is TRBV9 and J is TRBJ2-1; TRBD2 aligns across 8 bases. CDR1 is SGDLS and CDR2 is YYNGEE in the germline V gene. V shed 6 bases, J shed 4 bases, and the junction held 15 bases outside the gene matches. CDR3 size: 17 residues.

V and J are TRBV6-5 and TRBJ1-2; D possibly corresponds to TRBD1 (6 bases). V lost 5 bases and J lost 7, with 14 bases in between. The CDR3 length is 13 residues. Germline V gene data show CDR1 as MNHEY and CDR2 as SVGAGI. The CDR3 DNA follows: TGTGCCAGCAGTCCGGACAGCTCCTCTGGCTACACCTTC. Translation: CASSPDSSSGYTF.

This chain joins TRBV5-6 and TRBJ2-3; a weak D match, TRBD1 (5 bases). V was pared by 4 bases and J by 1 base, with 10 bases between. This CDR3 is 14 amino acids long. From germline, CDR1 is SGHDT and CDR2 YYEEEE. This chain's CDR3 is CASSGAVGTDTQYF. In DNA form, the CDR3 reads TGTGCCAGCAGCGGGGCTGTGGGCACAGATACGCAGTATTTT.

V usage is TRBV7-9 and J usage is TRBJ1-6; D uncertain. CDR3 length equals 14 residues. Trimming removed 9 bases at V and 3 bases at J, with 12 bases between. Germline V CDR1 and CDR2: SEHNR, FQNEAQ (reference sequence). The CDR3 DNA sequence: TGTGCCAGTACCCCGGCAGGCTATAATTCACCCCTCCACTTT. It specifies CASTPAGYNSPLHF. Full variable domain (remainder filled in from reference TRBV7-9 and TRBJ1-6): DTGVSQNPRHKITKRGQNVTFRCDPISEHNRLYWYRQTLGQGPEFLTYFQNEAQLEKSRLLSDRFSAERPKGSFSTLEIQRTEQGDSAMYLCASTPAGYNSPLHFGNGTRLTVT.

This clone has just a few counts. The chain uses TRBV2 and TRBJ2-2; no definite D call. Trimming left V 10 bases short and J 1 base short, with 16 bases between. Germline CDR1 is SNHLY and CDR2 is FYNNEI. The CDR3 sequence is 15 residues long. CDR3 amino acids: CAKQPQLGNTGELFF. The DNA of the CDR3 is TGTGCCAAGCAACCACAGCTAGGGAACACCGGGGAGCTGTTTTTT.

The CDR3 is CASSLQDYGYTF. CDR3 in DNA: TGTGCCAGCAGTTTGCAGGACTATGGCTACACCTTC. This sequence joins TRBV28 and TRBJ1-2, with D unclear. The germline V gene encodes CDR1 MDHEN and CDR2 SYDVKM. Trimming stripped 3 bases from V and 3 bases from J, with 5 bases between. The CDR3 contains 12 residues.

The V and J genes are TRBV7-3 and TRBJ2-7; TRBD1 matches at 9 bases. Per germline, CDR1 SGHTA and CDR2 FQGTGA. The ends lost 5 bases at V and 6 bases at J; junction bases unmatched: 11. The CDR3 contains 15 residues. The CDR3 nucleotides read TGTGCCAGCAGCCCGACAGGGGGACAAGCCTCCGAGCAGTACTTC. Its translation: CASSPTGGQASEQYF.

The table lists this clone with a few counts. J is TRBJ1-1 and V is TRBV5-5, with TRBD1 matching 8 bases. From germline, CDR1 is SGHKS and CDR2 YYEKEE (reference sequence). The CDR3 covers 14 residues. After removal of 4 bases from V and 6 bases from J, the junction contained 8 bases not matched to a gene. As DNA, the CDR3 is TGTGCCAGCAGCGCCAGGGACAGGAAAGCTGAAGCTTTCTTT. It specifies CASSARDRKAEAFF.

V usage is TRBV7-7 and J usage is TRBJ2-2; TRBD2 aligns across 8 bases. Per germline, CDR1 SSHAT and CDR2 FNYEAQ (reference sequence). V dropped 3 bases and J dropped 6; count of bases not matched to a gene: 6. CDR3 length: 15 residues. CDR3 residues: CASSLTGGLSGELFF. The CDR3 nucleotides are TGTGCCAGCAGCTTGACGGGGGGGCTTTCCGGGGAGCTGTTTTTT.

The gene calls are TRBV7-2 and TRBJ1-3, with a weak D call TRBD1 (6 bases). From germline, CDR1 is SGHTA and CDR2 FQGNSA. The germline V and J ends were trimmed by 1 base and 4 bases, with 11 bases remaining between them. The CDR3 covers 15 residues. CDR3: CASSLDGRGGNTIYF. CDR3 nucleotide sequence: TGTGCCAGCAGCTTAGATGGGAGGGGGGGAAACACCATATATTTT.

The chain recombines TRBV19 with TRBJ2-1; D ambiguous. From germline, CDR1 is LNHDA and CDR2 SQIVND (reference sequence). With 2 bases removed from V and 0 bases from J, the gap between germline ends came to 5 bases. The CDR3 is 14 amino acids. The CDR3 DNA sequence: TGTGCCAGTAGTATAACCAGCTCCTACAATGAGCAGTTCTTC. Protein sequence: CASSITSSYNEQFF.

The rearrangement uses TRBV29-1 and TRBJ2-7; TRBD1 matches 7 bases. Trimming at V came to 7 bases and at J to 7 bases, leaving 7 bases not matched to a gene. The length of the CDR3 is 11 residues. Germline V gene lookup returns CDR1 SQVTM and CDR2 ANQGSEA. Here the CDR3 reads CSGGQVGEQYF. DNA of the CDR3: TGCAGCGGTGGACAGGTCGGGGAGCAGTACTTC.

The chain employs TRBV10-2 and TRBJ2-2, with D tentatively TRBD2 (5 bases). Germline CDR1 WSHSY, CDR2 SAAADI. Trimming took off 2 bases at V and 5 bases at J, with 15 bases between the two ends. This CDR3 region has 16 residues. Here the CDR3 reads CASSENAGRGTGELFF. CDR3 nucleotides: TGCGCCAGCAGTGAGAATGCAGGACGGGGAACCGGGGAGCTGTTTTTT.

This clone came up a few times. J is TRBJ1-5 and V is TRBV19; unclear D gene. The length of the CDR3 is 15 residues. Germline V gene lookup returns CDR1 LNHDA and CDR2 SQIVND (reference sequence). Trimming shortened V by 5 bases and J by 3 bases, and 14 bases separated the two germline ends. CDR3 region: CASSVQGKDNQPQHF. The CDR3 bases are TGTGCCAGTAGTGTCCAAGGGAAAGACAATCAGCCCCAGCATTTT.